These 13 T cell receptor beta chains originate from one sample sequenced in a study of cytomegalovirus exposure and HLA in healthy donors. PCR involved 60 Vbeta and 13 Jbeta primers. Some clones are missing from TCRdb's copy, which holds only in-frame ones; the method was immunoSEQ multiplex PCR. The table records 45,000 to 65,000 clones, 73% of them present only once. The material sequenced was PBMCs. These receptors came from a man younger than 30 in good health and CMV-seronegative.

The V gene is TRBV5-6, the J gene TRBJ2-7, with 7 nucleotides matching TRBD2. Per the germline V gene, CDR1 is SGHDT and CDR2 is YYEEEE. The CDR3 sequence is 14 residues long. V lost 0 bases and J lost 10; bases outside the gene matches: 10. The CDR3 DNA is TGTGCCAGCAGCTTGGATATTCAGCGGGGTCTCCAGTACTTC. This sequence encodes CASSLDIQRGLQYF. Filled out from reference TRBV5-6 and TRBJ2-7, the complete variable domain reads DAGVTQSPTHLIKTRGQQVTLRCSPKSGHDTVSWYQQALGQGPQFIFQYYEEEERQRGNFPDRFSGHQFPNYSSELNVNALLLGDSALYLCASSLDIQRGLQYFGPGTRLTVT.

The gene calls are TRBV7-2 and TRBJ1-2, with 11 bases aligning to TRBD1. This CDR3 is 13 amino acids long. V gave up 5 bases and J gave up 11 bases; unmatched junction bases: 7. Looked up from germline, CDR1 is SGHTA and CDR2 is FQGNSA. DNA for the CDR3: TGTGCCAGCAGCCCCGGGACAGGGGGATGGTACACCTTC. Its protein is CASSPGTGGWYTF.

V gene TRBV6-1 combines with J gene TRBJ2-4; weak D call: TRBD1 (5 bases). The CDR3 is 17 amino acids. V lost 0 bases to trimming and J lost 1 base, with 13 bases between them. The germline V gene has CDR1 MNHNS and CDR2 SASEGT. The CDR3 nucleotides are TGTGCCAGCAGTGAAGCGCTAAGGGGCTTGGCCAAAAACATTCAGTACTTC. Translated, it gives CASSEALRGLAKNIQYF.

The V and J genes are TRBV4-2 and TRBJ2-7, with TRBD2 as a possible D gene (5 bases). Looked up from germline, CDR1 is LGHNA and CDR2 is YNFKEQ. This CDR3 region has 16 residues. Trimming removed 1 base from V and 6 bases from J, with 19 bases in between. This CDR3 is CASSQGLLLAGVEQYF. The CDR3 bases are TGTGCCAGCAGCCAAGGCTTGCTGCTAGCTGGTGTCGAGCAGTACTTC.

In its sample, this clone was seen a few times. The chain couples TRBV7-9 to TRBJ1-1, with 9 positions matching TRBD1. The germline gives CDR1 SEHNR, CDR2 FQNEAQ (reference sequence). Unmatched junction bases numbered 4, after V lost 3 bases and J lost 5 bases. There are 14 residues in the CDR3. The CDR3 loop reads CASSFGTGFTEAFF. CDR3 nucleotide sequence: TGTGCCAGCAGCTTTGGGACAGGGTTTACTGAAGCTTTCTTT.

This clone is a singleton in its sample. The gene calls are TRBV11-3 and TRBJ1-1; possible D gene TRBD1, 5 bases. The CDR3 has 13 amino acids. V lost 4 bases, J lost 3 bases, and 9 bases lay in between. Germline CDR1 is SGHNT and CDR2 is YENEEA. The CDR3 coding sequence is TGTGCCAGCAGCTCCCAGGGCCACACTGAAGCTTTCTTT. It codes for CASSSQGHTEAFF.

The rearrangement links TRBV10-1 to TRBJ1-5; a weak D match, TRBD1 (5 bases). Germline V gene lookup returns CDR1 WNHNN and CDR2 SYGVQD (reference sequence). Trimming cost V 4 bases and J 6 bases, with 7 bases left between them. The CDR3 is made up of 12 amino acids. The CDR3 DNA is TGCGCCAGCAGTGCTAGGGGTCAGCCCCAGCATTTT. Translated: CASSARGQPQHF.

This rearrangement joins TRBV2 to TRBJ1-5; 8 bases agree with TRBD1. Per the germline V gene, CDR1 is SNHLY and CDR2 is FYNNEI. V was clipped by 5 bases and J by 9 bases; unmatched bases: 6. The CDR3 loop spans 13 amino acids. The DNA for the CDR3 is TGTGCCAGCAGTAGACAGGGGTCTTGGCCCCAGCATTTT. As protein: CASSRQGSWPQHF.

This chain uses TRBV6-5 with TRBJ1-6; TRBD1 matches 9 bases. Germline V CDR1 and CDR2: MNHEY, SVGAGI. The CDR3 is 15 amino acids. Trimming took 1 base from V and 7 from J; bases not matched to a gene: 2. CDR3 region: CASSYWGQGNSPLHF. CDR3 DNA: TGTGCCAGCAGTTACTGGGGACAGGGCAATTCACCCCTCCACTTT.

The gene calls are TRBV28 and TRBJ1-5; a possible D gene is TRBD1 (6 bases). V lost 7 bases, J lost 7 bases, and 20 bases lay in between. CDR1 MDHEN and CDR2 SYDVKM come from the germline V gene. The CDR3 is 15 residues long. The CDR3 loop reads CASNPRGGLGQPQHF. In DNA, the CDR3 is TGTGCCAGCAACCCAAGGGGGGGGTTGGGCCAGCCCCAGCATTTT.

This clone was seen more than once but under ten times. The V call is TRBV29-1, the J call TRBJ2-1; D is possibly TRBD1 (5 bases). The germline V gene encodes CDR1 SQVTM and CDR2 ANQGSEA. V lost 3 bases and J lost 5, with 20 bases in between. This CDR3 has 16 residues. As DNA, the CDR3 is TGCAGCGTTGAGAGGTTGACAGCCGGACCTCACAATGAGCAGTTCTTC. It encodes CSVERLTAGPHNEQFF.

The chain employs TRBV12-5 and TRBJ1-1; D may be TRBD1 (6 bases). From germline, CDR1 is LGHNT and CDR2 FRNRAP. With 0 bases removed from V and 2 bases from J, the gap between germline ends came to 10 bases. The CDR3 extends over 15 amino acids. The CDR3 is CASGLVQTGNTEAFF. The CDR3 coding sequence is TGTGCTAGTGGTTTGGTACAGACAGGCAACACTGAAGCTTTCTTT.

This clone was found a few times. The V gene is TRBV6-4, the J gene TRBJ2-1, with TRBD2 as a possible D gene (5 bases). V was shortened by 6 bases and J by 4 bases, with 13 bases between the two germline ends. CDR3 length: 14 residues. Looked up from germline, CDR1 is MRHNA and CDR2 is SNTAGT. The CDR3, as DNA: TGTGCCAGCAGCGCGGACTCGGGTTACAATGAGCAGTTCTTC. This gives the protein CASSADSGYNEQFF.